The clone carrying this T cell receptor (beta chain) counts as medium-sized. Its antigen is unknown. TCRdb recomputed calls from the 5' RACE reads with MiXCR, one row per CDR3 protein. The repertoire holds approximately 7,100 distinct CDR3 sequences, with about 12% as singletons. These data come from a study of spatial heterogeneity in lung cancer. Study results and caveats: Alpha chains reached an estimated coverage of roughly 7% of tumor T cells, and beta chains approximately 14%. How many expanded intratumoral alpha and beta TCRs were present tracked the tumor mutation count, which was a count of nonsynonymous mutations.

The time point was: sample taken at primary tumor resection. The donor group consisted of roughly 70 patients who had untreated, early-stage non-small cell lung cancer. Whole RNA from tumor, nontumor lung or frozen PBMC was sequenced unsorted. The sequence was collected from a male donor with early-stage non-small cell lung cancer. The starting material was lung tumor tissue, obtained at surgery.

The CDR3 is CASSLGGPHYEQYF. For the CDR3, the DNA is TGTGCCAGCAGTTTGGGTGGCCCCCACTACGAGCAGTACTTC. The chain joins TRBV27 to TRBJ2-7; D is undetermined. There are 14 residues in the CDR3. Trimming removed 3 bases at V and 3 bases at J, with 12 bases between. Looked up from germline, CDR1 is MNHEY and CDR2 is SMNVEV (reference sequence).